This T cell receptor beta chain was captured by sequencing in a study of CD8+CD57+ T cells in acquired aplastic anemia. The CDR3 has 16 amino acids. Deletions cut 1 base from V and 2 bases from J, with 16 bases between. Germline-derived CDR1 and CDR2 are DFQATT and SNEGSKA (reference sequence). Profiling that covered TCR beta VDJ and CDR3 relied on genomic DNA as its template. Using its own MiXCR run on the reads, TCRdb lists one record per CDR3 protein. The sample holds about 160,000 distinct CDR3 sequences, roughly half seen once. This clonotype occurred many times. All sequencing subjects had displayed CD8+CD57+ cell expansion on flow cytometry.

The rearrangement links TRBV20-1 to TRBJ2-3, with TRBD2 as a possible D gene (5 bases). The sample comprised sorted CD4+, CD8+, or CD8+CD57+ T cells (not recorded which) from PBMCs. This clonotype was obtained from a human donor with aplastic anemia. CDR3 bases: TGCAGTGCTAGAGGCGTGGGGAGTGTGGACACAGATACGCAGTATTTT. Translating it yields CSARGVGSVDTDTQYF.